These 23 T cell receptor beta chains originate from one sample sequenced in a study of CD8 T cells in ankylosing spondylitis (dated by TCRdb to the late 2010s). Preparation of the library involved 5' RACE. These reads were obtained on an Illumina HiSeq 2500. TCRdb ran its own pipeline on the public reads, namely fastp trimming at Q25 and MiXCR clone calling, and kept in-frame beta chains. Each CDR3 protein gets just one entry, which takes the most common genes and DNA from the rows behind it. A total of about 240,000 distinct CDR3 sequences appear in this sample, roughly 10% of them only once. The ten largest clones capture roughly 6.8% of the sample. The source material was blood, either unsorted or a sorted T cell fraction (not recorded which). All receptors derive from a male donor with ankylosing spondylitis or in good health (not recorded which).

This clonotype was seen at least ten times. The chain recombines TRBV5-1 with TRBJ1-1; 9 bases are shared with TRBD1. V shed 4 bases, J shed 4 bases, and the junction held 8 bases outside the gene matches. The CDR3 totals 15 residues. The germline V gene has CDR1 SGHRS and CDR2 YFSETQ. CDR3 sequence (DNA): TGCGCCAGCAGCACCGGACAGGGGTCGAGCACTGAAGCTTTCTTT. Translation gives CASSTGQGSSTEAFF.

This clonotype was observed at least ten times. V and J are TRBV11-2 and TRBJ1-1; D unresolved. The CDR3 length is 15 residues. V lost 0 bases to trimming and J lost 0 bases, with 8 bases between them. CDR1 is SGHAT, CDR2 FQNNGV, per germline. This chain's CDR3 is CASSLDGGLNTEAFF. In nucleotides, the CDR3 is TGTGCCAGCAGCTTAGATGGCGGGTTGAACACTGAAGCTTTCTTT.

This clonotype was picked up many times. The CDR3 coding sequence is TGCAGTGCCCTCGGTTTTCCGACTGAAGCTTTCTTT. Encoded protein: CSALGFPTEAFF. The gene calls are TRBV20-1 and TRBJ1-1, with D unresolved. The CDR3 length is 12 residues. From germline, CDR1 is DFQATT and CDR2 SNEGSKA (reference sequence). The V gene lost 6 bases and the J gene lost 5 bases, with 13 bases spanning the gap.

This clonotype was seen ten or more times. The chain uses TRBV6-1 and TRBJ2-3, with a tentative D call TRBD1 (6 bases). Germline CDR1 reads MNHNS; CDR2 reads SASEGT. This CDR3 has 15 residues. Trimming took 5 bases from V and 0 from J, leaving 12 bases between them. CDR3 sequence: CASSQDRTSTDTQYF. CDR3 bases: TGTGCCAGCAGTCAAGACAGGACGAGCACAGATACGCAGTATTTT.

This rearrangement joins TRBV7-6 to TRBJ2-1; the match to TRBD2 covers 9 bases. CDR3 length: 13 amino acids. Losses at the gene ends were 8 bases for V and 4 bases for J; bases not matched to a gene: 3. CDR1 is SGHVS and CDR2 is FNYEAQ in the germline V gene. CDR3 protein: CASLAGDYNEQFF. CDR3 DNA: TGTGCCAGCTTAGCGGGAGATTACAATGAGCAGTTCTTC.

This clonotype was counted ten times or more. The chain carries TRBV5-1 and TRBJ2-7, with 8 bases matching TRBD2. CDR1 SGHRS and CDR2 YFSETQ come from the germline V gene. After removal of 0 bases from V and 0 bases from J, the junction contained 5 bases not matched to a gene. CDR3 length: 16 residues. The CDR3 sequence is CASSLGSGDISYEQYF. CDR3 bases: TGCGCCAGCAGCTTGGGTAGCGGGGATATCTCCTACGAGCAGTACTTC.

The rearrangement links TRBV29-1 to TRBJ2-5; no definite D call. V shed 6 bases and J shed 2 bases, with 13 bases lying between them. Germline V gives CDR1 SQVTM, CDR2 ANQGSEA. CDR3 length: 13 residues. The CDR3 reads CSVQGRLQETQYF. CDR3 coding DNA: TGCAGCGTGCAAGGACGGTTGCAAGAGACCCAGTACTTC.

This clonotype showed up just a few times. The chain has TRBV5-5 and TRBJ2-1; D unresolved. This CDR3 is 13 amino acids long. V was trimmed by 5 bases and J by 6 bases, leaving 12 bases between them. Germline CDR1 reads SGHKS; CDR2 reads YYEKEE (reference sequence). The CDR3 nucleotides are TGTGCCAGCAGTACGGGTGGAGCCAATGAGCAGTTCTTC. Amino acids: CASSTGGANEQFF.

With respect to this clonotype: This may be a read error, as it is one base from a much larger clone. The CDR3 DNA is TGCGCCAGCAGCTTGGCCTCAGGGCCCTCCTACGAGCAGTACTTC. It codes for CASSLASGPSYEQYF. The gene calls are TRBV5-1 and TRBJ2-7, with D perhaps matching TRBD1 (5 bases). The V end lost 0 bases, the J end lost 0 bases, and 10 bases lay between the germline ends. Germline V gene data show CDR1 as SGHRS and CDR2 as YFSETQ. The CDR3 sequence is 15 residues long. Together with reference TRBV5-1 and TRBJ2-7, the CDR3 gives the full variable domain: KAGVTQTPRYLIKTRGQQVTLSCSPISGHRSVSWYQQTPGQGLQFLFEYFSETQRNKGNFPGRFSGRQFSNSRSEMNVSTLELGDSALYLCASSLASGPSYEQYFGPGTRLTVT.

This clonotype was found many times. The gene calls are TRBV29-1 and TRBJ2-7; weak D call: TRBD2 (6 bases). The CDR3 runs to 13 residues. Germline CDR1 SQVTM, CDR2 ANQGSEA. Trimming shortened V by 7 bases and J by 3 bases, and 16 bases separated the two germline ends. CDR3 region: CSAHGTGIYEQYF. In nucleotides, the CDR3 is TGCAGCGCCCACGGGACTGGGATCTACGAGCAGTACTTC.

V usage is TRBV18 and J usage is TRBJ2-1, with D possibly being TRBD1 (6 bases). The CDR3 runs to 15 residues. Germline V lookup: CDR1 KGHSH, CDR2 LQKENI. Trimming stripped 2 bases from V and 6 bases from J, with 14 bases between. The CDR3 nucleotides are TGTGCCAGCTCACCAGGGGCAGGGGTATGCAATGAGCAGTTCTTC. Protein sequence: CASSPGAGVCNEQFF.

This clonotype was seen many times. The rearrangement joins TRBV12-3 or TRBV12-4 to TRBJ2-5; maybe TRBD2 (7 bases). The CDR3 has 14 residues. Trimming stripped 7 bases from V and 7 bases from J, with 19 bases between. The chain's CDR3 is CASILGGDKGTQYF. The CDR3 DNA sequence: TGTGCCAGCATCCTAGGGGGGGACAAGGGGACCCAGTACTTC.

The gene calls are TRBV12-3 or TRBV12-4 and TRBJ2-7; 8 nucleotides match TRBD1. With 6 bases clipped from V and 3 bases from J, the junction kept 4 bases outside the gene matches. The CDR3 runs to 13 residues. The CDR3 DNA sequence: TGTGCCAGCAGCCATGGGACAGGCTACGAGCAGTACTTC. Amino acid sequence: CASSHGTGYEQYF.

This clonotype was counted a few times. V usage is TRBV28 and J usage is TRBJ1-5; D is possibly TRBD1 (6 bases). The CDR3 consists of 15 residues. Germline CDR1 and CDR2: MDHEN and SYDVKM. V dropped 6 bases and J dropped 4 bases, with 16 bases sitting between them. In nucleotides, the CDR3 is TGTGCCAGCAGGCGTTACAGGGAGGGGAATCAGCCCCAGCATTTT. Encoded protein: CASRRYREGNQPQHF. Based on the CDR3 plus reference TRBV28 and TRBJ1-5, the full variable domain is DVKVTQSSRYLVKRTGEKVFLECVQDMDHENMFWYRQDPGLGLRLIYFSYDVKMKEKGDIPEGYSVSREKKERFSLILESASTNQTSMYLCASRRYREGNQPQHFGDGTRLSIL.

This clonotype was picked up many times. The gene calls are TRBV19 and TRBJ2-7; no firm D call. Germline V gene lookup returns CDR1 LNHDA and CDR2 SQIVND (reference sequence). With 3 bases removed from V and 1 base from J, the gap between germline ends came to 10 bases. This CDR3 is 14 amino acids long. In DNA, the CDR3 is TGTGCCAGTAGTATGTCGGGCAGGTCCTACGAGCAGTACTTC. It codes for CASSMSGRSYEQYF. Combining the CDR3 with reference TRBV19 and TRBJ2-7 gives the whole variable domain DGGITQSPKYLFRKEGQNVTLSCEQNLNHDAMYWYRQDPGQGLRLIYYSQIVNDFQKGDIAEGYSVSREKKESFPLTVTSAQKNPTAFYLCASSMSGRSYEQYFGPGTRLTVT.

With respect to this clonotype: One junction end disagrees with the germline gene, perhaps due to a read error. J is TRBJ2-3 and V is TRBV7-9; D remains ambiguous. There are 15 residues in the CDR3. The germline V gene encodes CDR1 SEHNR and CDR2 FQNEAQ (reference sequence). The CDR3 sequence: CGSSLYWSLTDTQYF. CDR3 sequence (DNA): TGTGGCAGCAGCTTATACTGGAGTCTCACAGATACGCAGTATTTT.

This clonotype has at least ten counts. V and J are TRBV24-1 and TRBJ2-1, with D maybe TRBD2 (5 bases). This CDR3 contains 13 residues. The germline gives CDR1 KGHDR, CDR2 SFDVKD. V was trimmed by 3 bases and J by 6 bases, leaving 8 bases between them. CDR3 in DNA: TGTGCCACCAGTGATGGAGGACGCAATGAGCAGTTCTTC. Amino acids: CATSDGGRNEQFF.

Ten or more counts support this clonotype. The chain uses TRBV20-1 and TRBJ2-3; D is unresolved. Trimming took off 1 base at V and 4 bases at J, with 9 bases between the two ends. Per germline, CDR1 DFQATT and CDR2 SNEGSKA (reference sequence). This CDR3 has 13 amino acids. Here the CDR3 reads CSARVPGPDTQYF. The CDR3 nucleotides are TGCAGTGCTAGAGTACCTGGGCCAGATACGCAGTATTTT.

The V and J genes are TRBV7-2 and TRBJ1-1; D unresolved. The CDR3 extends over 14 amino acids. Trimming pared 5 bases from V and 1 base from J, leaving 11 bases between. CDR1 is SGHTA, CDR2 FQGNSA, per germline. In DNA, the CDR3 is TGTGCCAGCAGCGGAAGATCAGGGAACACTGAAGCTTTCTTT. Protein product: CASSGRSGNTEAFF.

This clonotype was found many times. The chain carries TRBV5-1 and TRBJ1-1; D call uncertain. Germline CDR1 is SGHRS and CDR2 is YFSETQ. The germline V and J ends were trimmed by 4 bases and 1 base, with 11 bases remaining between them. The CDR3 is 14 residues long. The chain's CDR3 is CASSLATANTEAFF. The CDR3 nucleotides read TGCGCCAGCAGCCTCGCGACGGCGAACACTGAAGCTTTCTTT.

This clonotype came up many times. V and J are TRBV5-1 and TRBJ1-4; D perhaps matches TRBD1 (6 bases). This CDR3 is built from 15 residues. Per germline, CDR1 SGHRS and CDR2 YFSETQ. V lost 4 bases, J lost 8 bases, and 18 bases lay in between. The CDR3 here is CASSIQQGPGEKLFF. The CDR3 DNA is TGCGCCAGCAGCATTCAACAGGGCCCGGGGGAAAAACTGTTTTTT.

This clonotype was detected only a few times. V is TRBV7-3 and J is TRBJ1-1; D remains unclear. Germline CDR1 is SGHTA and CDR2 is FQGTGA. This CDR3 has 13 residues. Trimming shortened V by 3 bases and J by 1 base, and 6 bases separated the two germline ends. The CDR3 here is CASSFGKNTEAFF. CDR3 nucleotide sequence: TGTGCCAGCAGCTTCGGCAAGAACACTGAAGCTTTCTTT.

A few counts support this clonotype. This sequence joins TRBV3-1 and TRBJ2-7; D is undetermined. Germline CDR1 LGHDT, CDR2 YNNKEL (reference sequence). The CDR3 extends over 13 amino acids. V was trimmed by 1 base and J by 3 bases, leaving 7 bases between them. Here the CDR3 reads CASSQGLNYEQYF. The CDR3 nucleotides read TGTGCCAGCAGCCAAGGACTCAACTACGAGCAGTACTTC.